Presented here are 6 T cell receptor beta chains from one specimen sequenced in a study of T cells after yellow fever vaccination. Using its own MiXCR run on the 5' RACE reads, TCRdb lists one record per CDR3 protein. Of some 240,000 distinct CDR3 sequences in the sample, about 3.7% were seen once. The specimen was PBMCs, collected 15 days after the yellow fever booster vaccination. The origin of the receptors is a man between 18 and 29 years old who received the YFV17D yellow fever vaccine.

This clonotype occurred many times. The CDR3 spells CASSLGDRVQDTQYF. The CDR3 coding sequence is TGTGCCAGCAGCTTAGGTGACAGGGTACAAGATACGCAGTATTTT. This chain links TRBV7-9 with TRBJ2-3, with 7 bases that match TRBD1. The ends lost 1 base at V and 5 bases at J; junction bases unmatched: 6. This CDR3 is built from 15 residues. Germline CDR1 SEHNR, CDR2 FQNEAQ (reference sequence).

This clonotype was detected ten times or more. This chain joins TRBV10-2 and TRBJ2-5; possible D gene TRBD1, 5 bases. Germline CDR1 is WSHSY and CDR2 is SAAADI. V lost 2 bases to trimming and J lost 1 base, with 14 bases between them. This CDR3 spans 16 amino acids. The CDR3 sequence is CASSEGAYRAQETQYF. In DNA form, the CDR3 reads TGCGCCAGCAGTGAGGGGGCTTATCGGGCCCAAGAGACCCAGTACTTC.

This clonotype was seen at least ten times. CDR3 sequence: CASSPAASDTQYF. The CDR3 DNA follows: TGTGCCAGCAGCCCCGCGGCGTCAGATACGCAGTATTTT. The chain employs TRBV7-9 and TRBJ2-3; no clear D gene. V was cut by 5 bases and J by 4 bases, with 10 bases left in between. The CDR3 loop spans 13 amino acids. Per germline, CDR1 SEHNR and CDR2 FQNEAQ (reference sequence).

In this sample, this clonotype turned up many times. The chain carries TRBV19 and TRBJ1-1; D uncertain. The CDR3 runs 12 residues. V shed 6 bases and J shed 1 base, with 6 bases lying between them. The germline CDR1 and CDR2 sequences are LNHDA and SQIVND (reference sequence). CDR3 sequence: CASRLGNTEAFF. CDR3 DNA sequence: TGTGCCAGTAGGTTAGGGAACACTGAAGCTTTCTTT.

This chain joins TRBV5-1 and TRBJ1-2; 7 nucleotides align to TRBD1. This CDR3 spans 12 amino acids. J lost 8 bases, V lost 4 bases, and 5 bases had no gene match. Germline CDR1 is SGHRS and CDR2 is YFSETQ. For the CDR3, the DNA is TGCGCCAGCAGCCCTGACAGGGCCGGCTACACCTTC. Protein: CASSPDRAGYTF.

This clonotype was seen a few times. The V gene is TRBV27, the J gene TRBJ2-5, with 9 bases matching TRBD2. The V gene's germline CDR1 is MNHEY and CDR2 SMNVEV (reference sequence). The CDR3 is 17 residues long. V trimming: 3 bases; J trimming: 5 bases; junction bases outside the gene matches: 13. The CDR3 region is CASSFFFPSGVNETQYF. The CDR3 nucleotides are TGTGCCAGCAGTTTCTTCTTCCCTAGCGGGGTGAATGAGACCCAGTACTTC.